This record covers a single TCR beta chain. The protocol was immunoSEQ multiplex PCR, while the TCRdb copy is restricted to in-frame clones and leaves out a portion. The sample has some 71,000 clones; 95% to 98% are singletons. This sample stems from a study of technical replicates of blood from several donors. V lost 4 bases, J lost 8 bases, and 5 bases stayed unmatched. CDR3 length equals 13 residues. CDR1 and CDR2 (germline): MNHEY, SVGAGI. This sequence was found in a human donor in good health. The material sequenced was T cells isolated from PBMCs. This chain links TRBV6-5 with TRBJ1-2, with 9 bases aligning to TRBD1. CDR3 sequence (DNA): TGTGCCAGCAGTTGGACAGGGGTTGTGGGCTACACCTTC. Encoded protein: CASSWTGVVGYTF.